The 17 T cell receptor beta chains in this list originate from one sample, sequenced in a study of T cells in Graves' hyperthyroidism and ophthalmopathy. TCR beta CDR3 region amplification was performed from RNA transcripts. A first-round RT-PCR of the TCR CDR3 used the HTBI primer set. TCRdb re-analysed the multiplex PCR reads in MiXCR, keeping a single row per CDR3 protein. Here the sample spans under 350,000 distinct CDR3 sequences, roughly 21% being singletons. Sequenced: blood. Receptor source: a woman aged 45-59 years with Graves' hyperthyroidism.

This clonotype was found many times. The CDR3, as DNA: TGTGCCAGCAGAGTTGGGATGTTGGCCTCCTACGAGCAGTACTTC. Translating gives CASRVGMLASYEQYF. The V gene is TRBV27, the J gene TRBJ2-7; D gene ambiguous. The CDR3 is 15 amino acids. V was cut by 6 bases and J by 0 bases, with 15 bases left in between. In germline, CDR1 is MNHEY, CDR2 SMNVEV (reference sequence).

This chain joins TRBV24-1 and TRBJ2-5; D may be TRBD1 (5 bases). CDR3 size: 15 residues. Germline CDR1 and CDR2: KGHDR and SFDVKD. The V and J ends lost 0 bases and 5 bases respectively, with 12 bases between them. The CDR3 DNA follows: TGTGCCACCAGTGATTTGCAGGGCTCTTTGGAGACCCAGTACTTC. This sequence encodes CATSDLQGSLETQYF.

The CDR3 DNA reads as TGTGCCAGCAGCGTAGGAAGTGCCTTGAACACTGAAGCTTTCTTT. It translates to CASSVGSALNTEAFF. V gene TRBV9 combines with J gene TRBJ1-1; no clear D gene. The germline CDR1 and CDR2 sequences are SGDLS and YYNGEE. The V end was cut by 0 bases, the J end by 0 bases, with 9 bases between. The CDR3 spans 15 residues.

The chain links TRBV3-1 to TRBJ2-1, with 7 bases lining up with TRBD2. Germline trimming cut 0 bases from V and 10 bases from J; bases unmatched to any gene: 12. CDR3 length: 16 residues. In germline, CDR1 is LGHDT, CDR2 YNNKEL (reference sequence). The CDR3 DNA reads as TGTGCCAGCAGCCAAGACGCTGGGAGGGCCCCGGGAGAGCAGTTCTTC. As protein: CASSQDAGRAPGEQFF.

This chain links TRBV9 with TRBJ1-2; D ambiguous. V was trimmed by 0 bases and J by 3 bases, leaving 15 bases between them. The CDR3 sequence is 16 residues long. The germline gives CDR1 SGDLS, CDR2 YYNGEE. The CDR3, as DNA: TGTGCCAGCAGCGTAGAATGGTGGAGCGGGGACTATGGCTACACCTTC. Encoded protein: CASSVEWWSGDYGYTF.

The chain carries TRBV19 and TRBJ1-5; maybe TRBD1 (5 bases). The CDR3 sequence is 15 residues long. Germline lookup yields CDR1 LNHDA and CDR2 SQIVND (reference sequence). Between the trimmed V and J ends, which lost 3 bases and 3 bases, there was a span of 12 bases. CDR3 in amino acids: CASSIPRQYNQPQHF. CDR3 nucleotide sequence: TGTGCCAGTAGTATCCCGAGACAGTACAATCAGCCCCAGCATTTT. Supplemented by reference TRBV19 and TRBJ1-5, the full variable domain reads DGGITQSPKYLFRKEGQNVTLSCEQNLNHDAMYWYRQDPGQGLRLIYYSQIVNDFQKGDIAEGYSVSREKKESFPLTVTSAQKNPTAFYLCASSIPRQYNQPQHFGDGTRLSIL.

In its sample, this clonotype was seen many times. This chain connects TRBV12-3 or TRBV12-4 to TRBJ1-1; TRBD1 might be the D (5 bases). With 1 base removed from V and 1 base from J, the gap between germline ends came to 10 bases. The CDR3 is 15 residues long. CDR3 region: CASSLVPTGNTEAFF. Here the CDR3 DNA reads TGTGCCAGCAGTTTAGTTCCAACAGGGAACACTGAAGCTTTCTTT.

Details on this clonotype: A read error is possible here, since a much larger clone lies one base away. The J gene is TRBJ2-5, the V gene TRBV6-1; possible D gene TRBD2, 7 bases. The CDR3 sequence is 15 residues long. Per the germline V gene, CDR1 is MNHNS and CDR2 is SASEGT. The CDR3 reads CASGEERGAKETQYF. The CDR3 nucleotides are TGTGCCAGCGGTGAAGAACGGGGGGCGAAAGAGACCCAGTACTTC.

This clonotype was recorded at least ten times. The V call is TRBV12-3 or TRBV12-4, the J call TRBJ1-5, with a possible D match to TRBD1 (5 bases). Trimming stripped 7 bases from V and 7 bases from J, with 14 bases between. This CDR3 spans 13 amino acids. Written as DNA, the CDR3 is TGTGCCAGCAACCCCGGGGGGGGACAGCCCCAGCATTTT. Translated: CASNPGGGQPQHF.

This clonotype has a count of ten or more. This sequence joins TRBV12-3 or TRBV12-4 and TRBJ1-1; D uncertain. CDR3 length: 16 residues. Trimming shortened V by 0 bases and J by 4 bases, and 15 bases separated the two germline ends. CDR3 amino acids: CASSLAGVLFSTEAFF. The CDR3 DNA sequence: TGTGCCAGCAGTTTAGCTGGGGTTTTGTTTTCCACTGAAGCTTTCTTT.

In this sample, this clonotype turned up once. A junction boundary mismatches the germline segment, possibly from a read error. V and J are TRBV6-9 and TRBJ1-5; maybe TRBD1 (5 bases). Germline V gene lookup returns CDR1 MNHGY and CDR2 SVAAGI. This CDR3 is 14 amino acids long. CDR3 residues: CATQRGQGNQPQHF. The CDR3 DNA follows: TGCGCCACCCAGCGTGGGCAGGGAAATCAGCCCCAGCATTTT.

This clonotype appeared many times. The V gene is TRBV15, the J gene TRBJ1-2; D not resolved. Germline CDR1 reads LNHNV; CDR2 reads YYDKDF (reference sequence). This CDR3 region has 14 residues. The V end was cut by 0 bases, the J end by 7 bases, with 12 bases between. CDR3 sequence: CATSRERGVTGYTF. The CDR3 DNA reads TGTGCCACCAGCAGAGAAAGAGGCGTTACTGGCTACACCTTC.

V and J are TRBV2 and TRBJ2-3; D tentatively fits TRBD1 or TRBD2 (6 bases each). Trimming took 7 bases from V and 1 from J, leaving 27 bases between them. The CDR3 is made up of 19 amino acids. Germline V gives CDR1 SNHLY, CDR2 FYNNEI. CDR3 DNA sequence: TGTGCCAGCACGGGGGCGACCCTCGATCGGGAGAAGGGCACAGATACGCAGTATTTT. The encoded protein is CASTGATLDREKGTDTQYF.

This clonotype has a count of ten or more. V is TRBV28 and J is TRBJ2-7, with 10 bases matching TRBD1. This CDR3 is 12 amino acids long. Trimming cost V 8 bases and J 7 bases; bases outside gene matches: 5. Per the germline V gene, CDR1 is MDHEN and CDR2 is SYDVKM. CDR3 residues: CASQDRGWEQYF. Written as DNA, the CDR3 is TGTGCCAGCCAGGACAGGGGGTGGGAGCAGTACTTC.

The chain uses TRBV18 and TRBJ1-2, with a possible D match to TRBD1 (6 bases). V was shortened by 3 bases and J by 3 bases, with 17 bases between the two germline ends. The V gene's germline CDR1 is KGHSH and CDR2 LQKENI. This CDR3 has 16 amino acids. The CDR3 DNA sequence: TGTGCCAGCTCACCCGATGCAACAGGGTGGGACTATGGCTACACCTTC. Residues: CASSPDATGWDYGYTF.

The chain couples TRBV29-1 to TRBJ1-2; D is ambiguous. Trimming shortened V by 7 bases and J by 3 bases, and 15 bases separated the two germline ends. Germline V CDR1 and CDR2: SQVTM, ANQGSEA. The CDR3 length is 13 residues. The CDR3 loop reads CSARDPGHYGYTF. The CDR3 DNA reads TGCAGCGCTCGGGATCCCGGTCACTATGGCTACACCTTC.

At least ten counts were recorded for this clonotype. V usage is TRBV2 and J usage is TRBJ2-5; 11 bases align to TRBD2. The CDR3 loop spans 14 amino acids. Germline V gene sequence: CDR1 SNHLY, CDR2 FYNNEI. Germline trimming cut 7 bases from V and 3 bases from J; bases unmatched to any gene: 4. The CDR3 loop is CASKKLAGEETQYF. The DNA for the CDR3 is TGTGCCAGCAAAAAACTAGCGGGGGAAGAGACCCAGTACTTC.